This T cell receptor beta chain stems from a study of coeliac disease (dated by TCRdb to 2022 to 2024). Context from the whole study: Coeliac patients were categorised as having newly diagnosed active disease, refractory coeliac disease type I, or disease controlled by a gluten-free diet. Because high-resolution HLA typing was not available, biased TRBV7-2 usage was queried as a proof of principle. The study applied next-generation sequencing of rearranged TRB and TRG CDR3 regions to small intestinal lymphocyte fractions from coeliac and non-coeliac patients. The goal was to describe the TR repertoires of small intestinal T cells in active coeliac disease, in refractory type I coeliac disease, and in coeliac disease treated with a gluten-free diet. A total of about 30 patients took part in the full study: about 22 had serologically confirmed coeliac disease and 8 were controls with non-small intestinal disorders. TRB sequencing was successfully performed on samples from around 30 subjects, among which some 25 paired bulk unsorted intraepithelial and lamina propria cell samples were included. Overall study outcomes, separate from this receptor: Compared with controls, active coeliac intraepithelial and lamina propria samples had TRB and TRG repertoires of lower clonality, which suggests that diverse T cells were recruited. TRB repertoires were mostly private, with most amino acid sequences found in only one sample, and V-gene usage showed no significant difference between disease groups. The authors considered the approach unsuitable for unbiased detection of gliadin-specific T cells, which are scarce and rarely shared between patients. Cross-contamination between compartments was possible, because separating intraepithelial cells from lamina propria cells did not produce high-purity fractions.

Cells were frozen in aliquots of 400,000 to 500,000 in DMSO/FBS in liquid nitrogen, and a single aliquot from each fraction was used for sequencing. Endoscopy and small intestinal biopsy were performed in all 30 or so patients in the study. Intraepithelial cells were released from biopsies by stirring for one hour at 37 degrees C in RPMI containing EGTA, MgCl2 and 1% FBS. The Qiagen DNeasy blood extraction kit was used to extract genomic DNA from the frozen unsorted cell fractions. The library was prepared using the immunoSEQ multiplex PCR assay. The TR loci underwent multiplexed PCR amplification, with J gene segments targeted by reverse primers and V gene segments targeted by forward primers. The Illumina HiSeq System was used to sequence the amplified CDR3 regions. As for the original processing: Closely related reads were merged by a nearest-neighbour algorithm to remove PCR and sequencing errors and to collapse the data into unique sequences. Two measures summarised the repertoires: clonality, and T cell density, defined as TR molecules per amount of genomic DNA input. CDR3 amino acid sequences present in at least 80% of unsorted samples were defined as public TRs, and these public TRs were then tested for differential abundance between coeliac and control samples. Kruskal-Wallis tests followed by Dunn post-tests were used to test for differences in clonality and density between disease groups. This immuneACCESS table, as held by TCRdb, lists in-frame sequences with V and J called but not all clones. Of the missing ones, under half trace to an unresolved V gene in checked studies; the others have no known cause. Clone size and the V and J calls come from that table; the DNA yielded D and trimming. This sample is represented by roughly 3,500 clones; approximately 63% of them were singletons. Together, the top ten hold 15% to 17% of the sample.

Per the germline V gene, MDHEN is the CDR1 and SYDVKM is the CDR2. V sheds 11 bases and J sheds 5 bases, leaving 19 bases between their ends. The CDR3 runs 15 residues from the cysteine to the phenylalanine. Only CDR3 DNA remains: 45 bases, in frame from the first base. About this clone: The antigen it binds to is not known. Per-base qualities were not stored, and no clone one base away is much larger.

This TCR came from a man younger than 35 with celiac disease on a gluten-free diet. Sample: intraepithelial lymphocytes from the gut. This specimen's cell subset or site label, per the study, means: intraepithelial cell (IEC) fraction of small intestinal biopsy. Recombination connected TRBV28 to TRBJ1-6; 6 matching bases give a weak D call of TRBD1. Read as DNA, the sequence is TGTGCCGCCAGGGGCCCAAGGACCAATAATTCACCCCTCCACTTT. Its protein product is CAARGPRTNNSPLHF.